The sequence of this T cell receptor (beta chain) was determined in a study of blood T cell repertoires in COVID-19. As for the study in general: The origin of the acute and convalescent COVID-19 samples was the United States, Italy and Spain. Nucleic acid was either cDNA or gDNA, and it came from T cells, B-cell-depleted T cells, or PBMCs.

Original processing methods: Reference gene primer amplification yielded estimated nucleated cell counts. Clones were read by immunoSEQ multiplex PCR, and TCRdb kept only the in-frame ones, dropping some. From that table come the V and J calls and clone size; the DNA was used to work out D and trimming. The sample holds around 50,000 clones; roughly 90% are singletons and the top ten take less than 2.5%. This CDR3 has 14 amino acids. Trimming removed 2 bases from V and 8 bases from J; junction bases left unmatched: 5. Germline CDR1 and CDR2: LGHDT and YNNKEL (reference sequence). The sequence was collected from a human donor in a cohort sampled during active COVID-19. This chain uses TRBV3-1 (or the pseudogene TRBV3-2) with TRBJ1-2; 10 positions match TRBD1. The sample was peripheral blood. The CDR3 loop is CASSQPDRGGGYTF. Written as DNA, the CDR3 is TGTGCCAGCAGCCAACCGGACAGGGGGGGAGGCTACACCTTC.